Listed below are T cell receptor beta chains from one sample, sequenced in a study of cytomegalovirus exposure and HLA in healthy donors. Assay used: immunoSEQ multiplex PCR; TCRdb lists only in-frame clones, some missing. The sample has tens of thousands of clones, almost 80% seen once; the top ten hold around 21%. The source material was PBMCs. Receptors originate from a woman in her thirties or forties in good health and CMV-seropositive. Both conserved end residues are trimmed from each CDR3. Rows give clone size only sometimes, using once, few, many, or a class for an expanded clone.

j_gene	v_gene	abundance	CDR3aa
TRBJ1-5	TRBV2	-	ASHARRENQPQH
TRBJ1-4	TRBV19	-	ASSIRFGQGTDEKLF
TRBJ2-7	TRBV14	-	ASSQGGTASYEQY
TRBJ2-1	TRBV2	-	ASRGPGLNNEQF
TRBJ1-2	TRBV25-1	few	ASSDSGARGYT
TRBJ2-3	TRBV18	-	ASSPWQGPDTQY
TRBJ2-1	TRBV29-1	-	SVEVGGLGLGEQF
TRBJ2-7	TRBV6-1	-	ASSGLISTGRKPSYEQY
TRBJ1-5	TRBV5-6	-	ASSSDREELQPQH
TRBJ1-2	TRBV28	-	ASSFPGTGAHGYT
TRBJ2-5	TRBV9	-	ASSVGLAGRGAVETQY
-	TRBV25-1	-	ASSELLGQGMSEQY
TRBJ2-1	TRBV30	-	ASTKTRPGASEQF
TRBJ2-6	TRBV9	-	ASSVAGSGANVLT
TRBJ2-2	TRBV4-1	-	ASSQGPSGRRTGELF